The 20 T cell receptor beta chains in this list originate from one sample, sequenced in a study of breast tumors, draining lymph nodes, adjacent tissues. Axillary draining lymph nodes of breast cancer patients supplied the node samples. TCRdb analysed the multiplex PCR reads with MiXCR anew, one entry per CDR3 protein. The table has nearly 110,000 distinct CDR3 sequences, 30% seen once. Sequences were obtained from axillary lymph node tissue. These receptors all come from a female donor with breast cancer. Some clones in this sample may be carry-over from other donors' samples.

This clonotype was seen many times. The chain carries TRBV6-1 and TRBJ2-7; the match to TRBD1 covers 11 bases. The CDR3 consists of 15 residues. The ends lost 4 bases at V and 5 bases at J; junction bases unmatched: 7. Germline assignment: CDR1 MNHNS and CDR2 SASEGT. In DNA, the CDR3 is TGTGCCAGCAGTGGCCGGGACAGGGGGGCCGACGAGCAGTACTTC. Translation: CASSGRDRGADEQYF.

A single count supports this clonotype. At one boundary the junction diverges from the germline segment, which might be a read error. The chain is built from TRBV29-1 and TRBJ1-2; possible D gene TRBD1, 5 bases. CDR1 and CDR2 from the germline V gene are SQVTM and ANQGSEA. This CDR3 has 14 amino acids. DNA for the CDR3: TGCAGCGTTGCTGGACTAACGGGGCGGGATGGCCAGTCCTTC. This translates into CSVAGLTGRDGQSF.

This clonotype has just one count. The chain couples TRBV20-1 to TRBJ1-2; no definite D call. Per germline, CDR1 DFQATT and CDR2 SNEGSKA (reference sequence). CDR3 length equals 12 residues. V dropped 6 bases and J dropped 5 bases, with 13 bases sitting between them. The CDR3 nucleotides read TGCAGTGCACCTAAACGGACGTATGGCTACACCTTC. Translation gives CSAPKRTYGYTF.

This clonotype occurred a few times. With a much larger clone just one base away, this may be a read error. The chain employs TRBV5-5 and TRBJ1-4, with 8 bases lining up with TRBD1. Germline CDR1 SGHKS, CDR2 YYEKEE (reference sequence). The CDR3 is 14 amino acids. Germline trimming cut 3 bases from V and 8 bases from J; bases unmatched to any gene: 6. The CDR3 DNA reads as TGTGCCAGCAGCTCGGACAGGGCGGGCGAAAAACTGTTTTTT. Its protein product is CASSSDRAGEKLFF.

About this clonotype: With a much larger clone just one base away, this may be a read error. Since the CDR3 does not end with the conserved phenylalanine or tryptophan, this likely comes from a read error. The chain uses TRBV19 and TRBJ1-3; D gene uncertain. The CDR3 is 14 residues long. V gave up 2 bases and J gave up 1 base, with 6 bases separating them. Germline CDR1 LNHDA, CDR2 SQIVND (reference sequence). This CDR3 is CASSILSSGNTIYL. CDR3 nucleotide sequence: TGTGCCAGTAGTATATTGTCTTCTGGAAACACCATATATCTT.

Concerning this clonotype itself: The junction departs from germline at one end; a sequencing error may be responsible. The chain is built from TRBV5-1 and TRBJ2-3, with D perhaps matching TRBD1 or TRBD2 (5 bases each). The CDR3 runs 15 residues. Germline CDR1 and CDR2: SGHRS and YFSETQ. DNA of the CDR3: TGCGCCAGTAGGGACGCAGGGTCTCGCACAGATACGCGGTATTTT. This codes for CASRDAGSRTDTRYF. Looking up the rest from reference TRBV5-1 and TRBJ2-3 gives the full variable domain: KAGVTQTPRYLIKTRGQQVTLSCSPISGHRSVSWYQQTPGQGLQFLFEYFSETQRNKGNFPGRFSGRQFSNSRSEMNVSTLELGDSALYLCASRDAGSRTDTRYFGPGTRLTVL.

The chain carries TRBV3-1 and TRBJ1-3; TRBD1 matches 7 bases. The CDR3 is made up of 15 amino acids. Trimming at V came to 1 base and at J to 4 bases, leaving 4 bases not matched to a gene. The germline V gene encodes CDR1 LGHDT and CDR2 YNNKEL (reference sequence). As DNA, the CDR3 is TGTGCCAGCAGCCAAGGGACAGGAGGAGGAAACACCATATATTTT. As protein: CASSQGTGGGNTIYF.

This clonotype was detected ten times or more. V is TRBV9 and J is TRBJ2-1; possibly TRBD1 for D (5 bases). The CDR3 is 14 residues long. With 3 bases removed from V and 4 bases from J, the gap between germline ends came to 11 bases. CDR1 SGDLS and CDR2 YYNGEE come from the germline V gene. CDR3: CASSDSTAYNEQFF. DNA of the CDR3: TGTGCCAGCAGCGATTCGACAGCGTACAATGAGCAGTTCTTC.

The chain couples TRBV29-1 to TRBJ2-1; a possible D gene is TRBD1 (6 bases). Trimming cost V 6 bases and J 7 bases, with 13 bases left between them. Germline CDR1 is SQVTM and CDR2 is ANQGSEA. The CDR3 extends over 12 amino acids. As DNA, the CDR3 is TGCAGCGTGCGCTCCAGGGGAAATGAGCAGTTCTTC. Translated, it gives CSVRSRGNEQFF.

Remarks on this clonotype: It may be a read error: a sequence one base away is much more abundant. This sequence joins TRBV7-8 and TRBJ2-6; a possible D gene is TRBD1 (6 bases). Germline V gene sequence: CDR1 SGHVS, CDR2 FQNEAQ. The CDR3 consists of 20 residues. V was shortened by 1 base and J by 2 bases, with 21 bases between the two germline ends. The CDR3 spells CASSLDRAGQLHPGANVLTF. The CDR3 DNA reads TGTGCCAGCAGCTTAGACCGGGCCGGACAGCTACACCCTGGGGCCAACGTCCTGACTTTC.

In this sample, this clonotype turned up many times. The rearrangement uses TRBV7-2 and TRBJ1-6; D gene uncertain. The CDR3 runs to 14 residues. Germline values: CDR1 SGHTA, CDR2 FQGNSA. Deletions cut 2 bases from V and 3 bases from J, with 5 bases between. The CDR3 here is CASSLPVYNSPLHF. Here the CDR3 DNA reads TGTGCCAGCAGCTTACCCGTCTATAATTCACCCCTCCACTTT.

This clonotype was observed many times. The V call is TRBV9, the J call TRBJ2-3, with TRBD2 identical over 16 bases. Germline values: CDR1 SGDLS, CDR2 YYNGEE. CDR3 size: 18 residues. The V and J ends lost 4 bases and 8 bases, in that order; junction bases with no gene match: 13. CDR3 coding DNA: TGTGCCAGCAGCTCGTCAACCGGGACTAGCGGGGGGGTTAGTACGCAGTATTTT. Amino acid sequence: CASSSSTGTSGGVSTQYF.

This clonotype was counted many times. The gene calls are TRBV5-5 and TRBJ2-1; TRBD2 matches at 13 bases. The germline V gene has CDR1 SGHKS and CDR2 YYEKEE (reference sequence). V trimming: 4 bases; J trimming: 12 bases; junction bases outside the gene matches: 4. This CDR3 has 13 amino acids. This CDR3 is CASSALAGGLQFF. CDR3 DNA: TGTGCCAGCAGCGCACTAGCGGGAGGGCTGCAGTTCTTC.

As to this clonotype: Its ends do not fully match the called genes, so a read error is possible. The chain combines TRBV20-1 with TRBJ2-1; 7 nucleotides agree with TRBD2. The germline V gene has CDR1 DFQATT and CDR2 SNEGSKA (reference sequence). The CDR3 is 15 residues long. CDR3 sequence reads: CSAAERAGTISERFF. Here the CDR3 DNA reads TGCAGTGCTGCCGAACGAGCGGGGACCATCAGTGAGCGGTTCTTC.

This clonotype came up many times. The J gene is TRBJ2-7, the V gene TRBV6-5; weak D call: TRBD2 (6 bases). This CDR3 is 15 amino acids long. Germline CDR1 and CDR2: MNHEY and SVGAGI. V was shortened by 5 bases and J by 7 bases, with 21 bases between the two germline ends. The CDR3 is CASSHRRAGHGEQYF. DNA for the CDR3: TGTGCCAGCAGTCATCGGAGGGCGGGCCACGGGGAGCAGTACTTC.

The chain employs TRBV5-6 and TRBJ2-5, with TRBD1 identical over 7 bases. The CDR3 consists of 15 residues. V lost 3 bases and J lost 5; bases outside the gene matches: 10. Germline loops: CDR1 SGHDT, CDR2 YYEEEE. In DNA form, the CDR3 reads TGTGCCAGCAGCTCCAGACAGGGAGCGTGGGAGACCCAGTACTTC. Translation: CASSSRQGAWETQYF.

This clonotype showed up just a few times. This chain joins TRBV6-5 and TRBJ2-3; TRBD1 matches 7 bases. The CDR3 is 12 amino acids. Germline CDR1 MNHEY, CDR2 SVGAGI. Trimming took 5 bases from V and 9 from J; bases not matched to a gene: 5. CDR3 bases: TGTGCCAGCAGTCCGAGGACAGGCACGCAGTATTTT. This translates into CASSPRTGTQYF.

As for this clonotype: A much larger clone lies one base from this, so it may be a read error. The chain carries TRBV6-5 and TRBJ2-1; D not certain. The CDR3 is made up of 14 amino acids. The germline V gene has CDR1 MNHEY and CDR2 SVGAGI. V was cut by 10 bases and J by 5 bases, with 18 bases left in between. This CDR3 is CATRPALQDNEQFF. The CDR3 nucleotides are TGTGCCACCCGACCAGCGCTACAAGACAATGAGCAGTTCTTC.

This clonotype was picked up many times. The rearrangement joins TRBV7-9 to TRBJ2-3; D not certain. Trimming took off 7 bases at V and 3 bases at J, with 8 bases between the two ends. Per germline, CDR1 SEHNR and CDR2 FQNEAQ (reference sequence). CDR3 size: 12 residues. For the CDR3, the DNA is TGTGCCAGCACCCAAGGGACAGATACGCAGTATTTT. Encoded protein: CASTQGTDTQYF.

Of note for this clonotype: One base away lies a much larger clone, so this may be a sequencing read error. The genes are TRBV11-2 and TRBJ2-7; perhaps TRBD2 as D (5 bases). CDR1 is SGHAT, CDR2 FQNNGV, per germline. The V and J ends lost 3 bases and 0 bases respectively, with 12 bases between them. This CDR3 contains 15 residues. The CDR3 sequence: CASSLESGPSYEQYF. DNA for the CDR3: TGTGCCAGCAGCTTGGAGAGCGGACCCTCCTACGAGCAGTACTTC.